What follows is one T cell receptor beta chain and its context. This specimen comes from a study of blood T cell repertoires in COVID-19. Overall study: The samples span acute and convalescent COVID-19 from the United States, Italy and Spain. T cells, B-cell-depleted T cells, or PBMCs provided the cDNA or gDNA that served as material.

V gave up 1 base and J gave up 6 bases; unmatched junction bases: 8. CDR3 length: 16 residues. The V gene's germline CDR1 is PRHDT and CDR2 FYEKMQ (reference sequence). In the original processing: Estimation of nucleated cell counts relied on the amplification of reference gene primers. Sequencing was performed with immunoSEQ multiplex PCR; in TCRdb, only in-frame clones are kept and a portion is missing. That table gives V, J and clone size, and the DNA gave D and trimming. This repertoire shows fewer than 25,000 clones, 75% to 95% found once; its top ten account for around 3.1%. The receptor was isolated from a woman between 65 and 79 years old with active COVID-19. The sequenced material came from peripheral blood. The gene calls are TRBV13 and TRBJ2-2; 7 positions match TRBD2. CDR3 amino acids: CASSLVGGNPPGELFF. The CDR3 region has the DNA TGTGCCAGCAGCTTAGTGGGAGGGAACCCCCCCGGGGAGCTGTTTTTT.